This T cell receptor beta chain was captured in a study of T cell responses to AZD1222 COVID-19 vaccine. Study outcomes and limitations: Spike regions recognized by vaccine-associated CD4 TCRs spanned the protein, led by 160-218 and 743-854. Reportedly, nearly half of unique spike TCRs recognized epitopes outside B.1.351/B.1.1.7 mutations.

The method was immunoSEQ multiplex PCR; TCRdb's version includes in-frame clones alone and lacks a portion of them. Among roughly 150,000 clones listed, roughly nine tenths were seen once. Germline CDR1 is SGHDT and CDR2 is YYEEEE. This CDR3 region has 17 residues. V lost 3 bases and J lost 7, with 22 bases in between. Concerning this clone: Its matching antigen is unknown.

The TCR comes from an adult who had recovered from COVID-19. The V gene is TRBV5-6, the J gene TRBJ2-2; D possibly uses TRBD1 or TRBD2 (6 bases each). Material: peripheral blood, obtained after recovery from COVID-19. The CDR3 spells CASSSVGGRSRLGELFF. The CDR3 DNA sequence: TGTGCCAGCAGCTCGGTAGGGGGGCGGTCACGCCTCGGGGAGCTGTTTTTT.